The table lists the clone carrying this T cell receptor beta chain with a few counts. Between the trimmed V and J ends, which lost 4 bases and 2 bases, there was a span of 12 bases. The CDR3 consists of 15 residues. Via MiXCR, TCRdb re-called the RT-PCR reads, giving one row per CDR3 protein. The table lists about 620,000 distinct CDR3 sequences, about 10% of them singletons. The data belong to a study of response to subunit inactivated influenza vaccine. The data were also submitted as part of a second study, on T cells expressing NK-cell markers. That source notes: UMI-tagged 5'RACE template switching yielded the TCR beta cDNA. In a handful of donors, dominant clonotypes made up about 28.3-65% of CD3+CD56-NKG2C+ cells. Clones of NKG2C+ T cells that had expanded were of unclear HCMV specificity.

Sample: PBMCs from blood, taken on the day of vaccination. This sequence originates from a man aged 45-60 years who received an inactivated influenza vaccine. The chain joins TRBV12-3 or TRBV12-4 to TRBJ2-1; D perhaps matches TRBD1 (5 bases). CDR3 loop: CASSSGFGPYNEQFF. CDR3 DNA: TGTGCCAGCAGTTCAGGGTTTGGGCCCTACAATGAGCAGTTCTTC.